This entry concerns a single T cell receptor beta chain. This specimen comes from a study of blood T cell repertoires in COVID-19. About the study: T cells, B-cell-depleted T cells, or PBMCs provided the cDNA or gDNA that served as material.

As processed by the authors: Amplification from reference gene primers served as the basis for estimated nucleated cell counts. Only in-frame clones appear in the TCRdb table, and some are missing; sequencing was by immunoSEQ multiplex PCR. From that table come the V and J calls and clone size; the DNA was used to work out D and trimming. The sample has roughly 140,000 clones, around four fifths seen once. Donors in Cohort 3 counted as recovered after two negative PCRs, clearance, or symptom resolution. Sequencing was performed on PBMCs or T cells enriched from blood (not recorded which). The sequence derives from a woman in her 40s who had recovered from COVID-19.

CDR3 sequence (DNA): TGTGCCAGCAGCAGGGACAACCAGGAGCTATATCGAGGCTACACCTTC. Translating it yields CASSRDNQELYRGYTF. This chain joins TRBV6-2 or TRBV6-3 and TRBJ1-2, with D perhaps matching TRBD1 (6 bases). Deletions cut 6 bases from V and 8 bases from J, with 25 bases between. Germline-derived CDR1 and CDR2 are MNHEY and SVGEGT. CDR3 length: 16 residues.